Sequencing of this T cell receptor beta chain was carried out in a study of radiotherapy plus CTLA-4 blockade in lung cancer. Sequencing was performed with immunoSEQ multiplex PCR; in TCRdb, only in-frame clones are kept and a portion is missing. The profile shows roughly 75,000 clones, under 90% of them singletons. To note about this clone: Its antigen is still unknown.

The V and J ends lost 0 bases and 1 base, in that order; junction bases with no gene match: 1. Germline lookup yields CDR1 SGHDT and CDR2 YYEEEE. The CDR3 runs 16 residues. Points from the study as a whole: Best predicting response, reportedly, were early blood T cell clone dynamics, with interferon-beta. Radiotherapy was combined with ipilimumab, and tumor-derived TCR clones then expanded in blood.

This sequence originates from a human donor with non-small cell lung cancer who had stable disease on radiotherapy plus ipilimumab. Source: peripheral blood, taken from a patient treated with radiotherapy plus ipilimumab. The chain uses TRBV5-6 and TRBJ2-4; 10 bases are a match to TRBD2. Written as DNA, the CDR3 is TGTGCCAGCAGCTTGGTAGCGGGAGGCGCCAAAAACATTCAGTACTTC. Its translation: CASSLVAGGAKNIQYF. The full variable domain, with the rest looked up from reference TRBV5-6 and TRBJ2-4, is DAGVTQSPTHLIKTRGQQVTLRCSPKSGHDTVSWYQQALGQGPQFIFQYYEEEERQRGNFPDRFSGHQFPNYSSELNVNALLLGDSALYLCASSLVAGGAKNIQYFGAGTRLSVL.